This T cell receptor beta chain is drawn from a study of CD8 T cells in ankylosing spondylitis. The authors made TCR beta libraries by quantitative 5'-RACE with molecular barcodes. Using its own MiXCR run on the 5' RACE reads, TCRdb lists one record per CDR3 protein. The repertoire holds about 500,000 distinct CDR3 sequences, with approximately 5.3% as singletons. The germline V gene encodes CDR1 DFQATT and CDR2 SNEGSKA (reference sequence). The CDR3 contains 14 residues. V was clipped by 1 base and J by 7 bases; unmatched bases: 10. This clonotype was seen repeatedly, ten times or more. The target antigen is unknown. Study conclusions and caveats: One TCR beta motif, made up of eight or nine highly homologous variants, appeared characteristic of ankylosing spondylitis blood. A CD8+ phenotype characterized the disease-linked clones, which were relatively rare in peripheral blood.

This TCR was sampled from a male donor with ankylosing spondylitis. This chain connects TRBV20-1 to TRBJ2-7; TRBD2 matches at 7 bases. The sample taken for sequencing was blood, either unsorted or a sorted T cell fraction (not recorded which). The CDR3 DNA is TGCAGTGCTAGAGGGACTAGAGCCCCGTTTGAGCAGTACTTC. This translates into CSARGTRAPFEQYF.